This TCR beta chain was recorded in a study of blood T cell repertoires in COVID-19. Study-wide background: Italy, Spain and the United States were the sources of the convalescent and acute COVID-19 samples. PBMCs, B-cell-depleted T cells, or T cells were the source of the cDNA or gDNA that made up the material.

In Seattle, patients joined the study during active infection and were tracked longitudinally. As originally analysed: Reference gene primers were amplified, and this amplification served to estimate nucleated cell counts. Repertoires were generated with immunoSEQ multiplex PCR, while TCRdb's copy carries only in-frame clones and drops some. V, J and clone size were drawn from that table, and D and trimming were deduced from the DNA. The table records some 290,000 clones, 88% of them present only once. Germline assignment: CDR1 GTSNPN and CDR2 SVGIG (reference sequence). Trimming took off 0 bases at V and 0 bases at J, with 9 bases between the two ends. This CDR3 comprises 14 residues.

Input material: peripheral blood. The sequence derives from a woman aged 25 to 45 with COVID-19, enrolled during active disease. The V call is TRBV30, the J call TRBJ2-7; perhaps TRBD1 as D (5 bases). The CDR3 DNA reads TGTGCCTGGAGTGTAGGGGCCCCCTCCTACGAGCAGTACTTC. Its protein is CAWSVGAPSYEQYF.